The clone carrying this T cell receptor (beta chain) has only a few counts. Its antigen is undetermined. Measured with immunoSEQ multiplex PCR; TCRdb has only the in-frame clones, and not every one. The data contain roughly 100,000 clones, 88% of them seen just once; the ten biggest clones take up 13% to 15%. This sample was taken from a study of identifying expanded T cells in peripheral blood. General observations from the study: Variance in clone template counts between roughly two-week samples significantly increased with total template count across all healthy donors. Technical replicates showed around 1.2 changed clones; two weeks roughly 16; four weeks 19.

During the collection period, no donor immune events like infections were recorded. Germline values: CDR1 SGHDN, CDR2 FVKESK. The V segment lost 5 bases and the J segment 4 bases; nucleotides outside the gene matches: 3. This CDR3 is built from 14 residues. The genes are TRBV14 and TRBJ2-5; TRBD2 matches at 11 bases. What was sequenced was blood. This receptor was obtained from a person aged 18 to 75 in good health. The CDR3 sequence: CASSTLAGGETQYF. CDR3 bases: TGTGCCAGCAGCACCCTAGCGGGAGGAGAGACCCAGTACTTC.